This paragraph covers one T cell receptor beta chain sequence. Its matching antigen is unknown. The CDR3 has 12 residues. V lost 5 bases, J lost 6 bases, and 7 bases lay in between. Germline-derived CDR1 and CDR2 are MNHEY and SVGAGI. The sample originates from a study of T cell repertoires in cytomegalovirus infection. Background on the study: CMV epitopes, recently identified HLA-C-restricted and well-studied HLA-B-restricted, were used. Based on public TCR beta signatures, there were indications of CMV infection and of a matching HLA type.

Notes on the study in general: Based on cumulative public TCR beta family frequency, carriers of CMV plus the relevant HLA were identified. HLA-C-restricted TCR beta clonotypes specific for CMV led the ex vivo response.

TCRdb re-called the reads with MiXCR, one entry per CDR3 protein. In the table there are roughly 920,000 distinct CDR3 sequences, roughly 31% of which are singletons. This clonotype was sampled from a human donor in good health (CMV status not recorded). Some clones in this sample may be carry-over from other donors' samples. Sample: cultured CD8+ T cells from PBMCs, taken from culture after CMV antigen stimulation. The chain has TRBV6-5 and TRBJ1-4, with D hard to call. Here the CDR3 reads CASSDIDEKLFF. In DNA, the CDR3 is TGTGCCAGCAGTGATATAGATGAAAAACTGTTTTTT.